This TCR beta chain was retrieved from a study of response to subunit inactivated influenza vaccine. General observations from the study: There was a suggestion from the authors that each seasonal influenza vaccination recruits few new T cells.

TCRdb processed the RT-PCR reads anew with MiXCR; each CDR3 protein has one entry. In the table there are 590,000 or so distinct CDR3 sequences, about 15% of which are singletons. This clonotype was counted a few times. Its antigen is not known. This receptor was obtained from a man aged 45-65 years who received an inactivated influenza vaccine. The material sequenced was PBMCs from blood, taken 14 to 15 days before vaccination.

The CDR3 reads CASSLRRQANTGELFF. The CDR3 DNA follows: TGTGCCAGCAGCTTACGTCGGCAAGCGAACACCGGGGAGCTGTTTTTT. V usage is TRBV7-8 and J usage is TRBJ2-2; D gene unclear. Trimming took 2 bases from V and 0 from J, leaving 10 bases between them. Germline V gene sequence: CDR1 SGHVS, CDR2 FQNEAQ. The CDR3 extends over 16 amino acids. The complete variable domain, with remaining parts taken from reference TRBV7-8 and TRBJ2-2, reads GAGVSQSPRYKVAKRGQDVALRCDPISGHVSLFWYQQALGQGPEFLTYFQNEAQLDKSGLPSDRFFAERPEGSVSTLKIQRTQQEDSAVYLCASSLRRQANTGELFFGEGSRLTVL.